The 17 T cell receptor beta chains reported below all come from one sample, sequenced in a study of OX40 agonist ivuxolimab in advanced cancers. This table comes from immunoSEQ multiplex PCR, and its TCRdb copy is limited to in-frame clones, with some not included. This sample yields 90,000 to 100,000 clones, of which around 85% are seen a single time; 1.4% to 1.5% belongs to the top ten. The source was CD4+ or CD8+ T cells sorted from blood, collected in a trial of the OX40 agonist ivuxolimab. Receptors originate from an adult with an advanced solid tumor such as melanoma, head and neck, liver or kidney cancer.

The chain uses TRBV19 and TRBJ2-3; D unresolved. Trimming removed 3 bases at V and 0 bases at J, with 10 bases between. Germline V gene data show CDR1 as LNHDA and CDR2 as SQIVND (reference sequence). The CDR3 has 15 residues. For the CDR3, the DNA is TGTGCCAGTAGTATCGTGGCAGCTAGCACAGATACGCAGTATTTT. This encodes CASSIVAASTDTQYF.

The V call is TRBV27, the J call TRBJ2-1; 10 nucleotides agree with TRBD2. The J segment lost 9 bases and the V segment lost 2 bases, leaving 16 bases of the junction unmatched. The length of the CDR3 is 18 residues. Germline V lookup: CDR1 MNHEY, CDR2 SMNVEV (reference sequence). Written as DNA, the CDR3 is TGTGCCAGCAGTTTAGAGGGGGTGACTAGCGGGTTCGCCAGTGAGCAGTTCTTC. It yields the protein CASSLEGVTSGFASEQFF.

The chain employs TRBV18 and TRBJ1-5; weak D call: TRBD1 (5 bases). The V and J ends lost 3 bases and 2 bases respectively, with 11 bases between them. The CDR3 consists of 15 residues. From germline, CDR1 is KGHSH and CDR2 LQKENI. CDR3: CASSPTGKGNQPQHF. The CDR3, as DNA: TGTGCCAGCTCACCCACAGGCAAAGGCAATCAGCCCCAGCATTTT.

This sequence joins TRBV27 and TRBJ2-1; D is possibly TRBD2 (6 bases). This CDR3 is 13 amino acids long. V was shortened by 8 bases and J by 6 bases, with 14 bases between the two germline ends. The germline gives CDR1 MNHEY, CDR2 SMNVEV (reference sequence). The CDR3 sequence is CASGAAEGNEQFF. In DNA form, the CDR3 reads TGTGCCAGCGGGGCAGCGGAGGGCAATGAGCAGTTCTTC.

The V call is TRBV6-5, the J call TRBJ1-2; no firm D call. The V end lost 4 bases, the J end lost 2 bases, and 11 bases lay between the germline ends. CDR3 length: 14 residues. The germline CDR1 and CDR2 sequences are MNHEY and SVGAGI. The DNA of the CDR3 is TGTGCCAGCAGTTCCTCCCACCACAACTATGGCTACACCTTC. It specifies CASSSSHHNYGYTF.

The chain couples TRBV7-9 to TRBJ1-2; D is unresolved. This CDR3 spans 15 amino acids. Trimming shortened V by 1 base and J by 0 bases, and 9 bases separated the two germline ends. Germline CDR1 is SEHNR and CDR2 is FQNEAQ (reference sequence). In DNA form, the CDR3 reads TGTGCCAGCAGCTTAGGAACGGGAGCTAACTATGGCTACACCTTC. Its translation: CASSLGTGANYGYTF.

The J gene is TRBJ1-3, the V gene TRBV27; TRBD1 matches 8 bases. V gave up 7 bases and J gave up 4 bases; unmatched junction bases: 6. This CDR3 spans 14 amino acids. The germline CDR1 and CDR2 sequences are MNHEY and SMNVEV (reference sequence). The CDR3 DNA sequence: TGTGCCAGCACAGGGGGCGCAGGGGGAAACACCATATATTTT. This encodes CASTGGAGGNTIYF.

V and J are TRBV5-1 and TRBJ2-1; 13 bases agree with TRBD2. With V trimmed by 0 bases and J by 6 bases, 3 bases remained unmatched. The CDR3 has 16 amino acids. CDR1 SGHRS and CDR2 YFSETQ come from the germline V gene. In DNA, the CDR3 is TGCGCCAGCAGCTTGGGGACTAGCGGGAGTGGCAATGAGCAGTTCTTC. This codes for CASSLGTSGSGNEQFF.

This chain links TRBV2 with TRBJ2-4, with D possibly matching TRBD1 (7 bases). Trimming left V 5 bases short and J 0 bases short, with 11 bases between. The CDR3 has 15 residues. Per the germline V gene, CDR1 is SNHLY and CDR2 is FYNNEI. This CDR3 is CASSRQGLAKNIQYF. DNA for the CDR3: TGTGCCAGCAGTCGACAGGGACTAGCCAAAAACATTCAGTACTTC.

The chain carries TRBV28 and TRBJ1-1; D is uncertain. Per the germline V gene, CDR1 is MDHEN and CDR2 is SYDVKM. Deletions cut 1 base from V and 14 bases from J, with 17 bases between. The CDR3 spans 13 residues. The chain's CDR3 is CASSLLGLSSSFF. DNA for the CDR3: TGTGCCAGCAGTTTATTAGGACTCAGCTCGTCCTTCTTT.

The CDR3 DNA reads TGTGCCAGCAGCCAAGACCAGGTCTATGGCTACACCTTC. Its protein is CASSQDQVYGYTF. This chain joins TRBV4-2 and TRBJ1-2; the D is unclear. The CDR3 consists of 13 residues. V was pared by 0 bases and J by 4 bases, with 6 bases between. From germline, CDR1 is LGHNA and CDR2 YNFKEQ.

The chain has TRBV18 and TRBJ2-1, with D unclear. The CDR3 has 13 residues. The germline V and J ends were trimmed by 3 bases and 6 bases, with 9 bases remaining between them. Germline loops: CDR1 KGHSH, CDR2 LQKENI. The CDR3 spells CASSPSLGNEQFF. DNA of the CDR3: TGTGCCAGCTCACCCTCGTTGGGCAATGAGCAGTTCTTC. Variable domain in full (rest from reference TRBV18 and TRBJ2-1): NAGVMQNPRHLVRRRGQEARLRCSPMKGHSHVYWYRQLPEEGLKFMVYLQKENIIDESGMPKERFSAEFPKEGPSILRIQQVVRGDSAAYFCASSPSLGNEQFFGPGTRLTVL.

The V call is TRBV6-1, the J call TRBJ1-2, with 7 bases identical to TRBD1. The V gene's germline CDR1 is MNHNS and CDR2 SASEGT. This CDR3 is 15 amino acids long. The V and J ends lost 6 bases and 4 bases, in that order; junction bases with no gene match: 11. The CDR3 bases are TGTGCCAGCAGGAATAGGGACAGCTCATCCTATGGCTACACCTTC. This sequence encodes CASRNRDSSSYGYTF.

This sequence joins TRBV7-3 and TRBJ2-5; no reliable D call. V was shortened by 4 bases and J by 2 bases, with 8 bases between the two germline ends. Germline V gene data show CDR1 as SGHTA and CDR2 as FQGTGA. This CDR3 spans 13 amino acids. CDR3 protein: CASSSLEQETQYF. The CDR3 nucleotides are TGTGCCAGCAGCTCGTTAGAACAAGAGACCCAGTACTTC. The full variable domain, in which reference TRBV7-3 and TRBJ2-5 provide the parts outside the CDR3, is GAGVSQTPSNKVTEKGKYVELRCDPISGHTALYWYRQSLGQGPEFLIYFQGTGAADDSGLPNDRFFAVRPEGSVSTLKIQRTERGDSAVYLCASSSLEQETQYFGPGTRLLVL.

This clone was detected only once. This sequence joins TRBV2 and TRBJ2-5; D is tentatively TRBD1 or TRBD2 (6 bases each). The DNA end lines up better with TRBJ2-7; the J call may be wrong. The CDR3 has 14 amino acids. CDR1 and CDR2 from the germline V gene are SNHLY and FYNNEI. CDR3 in amino acids: CASSEWGAGYEQYF. In nucleotides, the CDR3 is TGTGCCAGCAGTGAATGGGGGGCCGGATACGAGCAGTACTTC.

The chain employs TRBV11-3 and TRBJ2-3; 10 bases are shared with TRBD2. Trimming removed 5 bases from V and 4 bases from J; junction bases left unmatched: 3. Germline V gene lookup returns CDR1 SGHNT and CDR2 YENEEA. This CDR3 has 14 residues. CDR3 DNA: TGTGCCAGCAGCCAGCGGGGGGGGGCAGATACGCAGTATTTT. Translation gives CASSQRGGADTQYF.

The CDR3 DNA sequence: TGCGCCAGCCACGCGGACGGGTTCTCTGGAAACACCATATATTTT. Translated, it gives CASHADGFSGNTIYF. The chain couples TRBV5-1 to TRBJ1-3, with unresolved D. Trimming took 7 bases from V and 0 from J, leaving 14 bases between them. This CDR3 has 15 amino acids. CDR1 and CDR2 (germline): SGHRS, YFSETQ.